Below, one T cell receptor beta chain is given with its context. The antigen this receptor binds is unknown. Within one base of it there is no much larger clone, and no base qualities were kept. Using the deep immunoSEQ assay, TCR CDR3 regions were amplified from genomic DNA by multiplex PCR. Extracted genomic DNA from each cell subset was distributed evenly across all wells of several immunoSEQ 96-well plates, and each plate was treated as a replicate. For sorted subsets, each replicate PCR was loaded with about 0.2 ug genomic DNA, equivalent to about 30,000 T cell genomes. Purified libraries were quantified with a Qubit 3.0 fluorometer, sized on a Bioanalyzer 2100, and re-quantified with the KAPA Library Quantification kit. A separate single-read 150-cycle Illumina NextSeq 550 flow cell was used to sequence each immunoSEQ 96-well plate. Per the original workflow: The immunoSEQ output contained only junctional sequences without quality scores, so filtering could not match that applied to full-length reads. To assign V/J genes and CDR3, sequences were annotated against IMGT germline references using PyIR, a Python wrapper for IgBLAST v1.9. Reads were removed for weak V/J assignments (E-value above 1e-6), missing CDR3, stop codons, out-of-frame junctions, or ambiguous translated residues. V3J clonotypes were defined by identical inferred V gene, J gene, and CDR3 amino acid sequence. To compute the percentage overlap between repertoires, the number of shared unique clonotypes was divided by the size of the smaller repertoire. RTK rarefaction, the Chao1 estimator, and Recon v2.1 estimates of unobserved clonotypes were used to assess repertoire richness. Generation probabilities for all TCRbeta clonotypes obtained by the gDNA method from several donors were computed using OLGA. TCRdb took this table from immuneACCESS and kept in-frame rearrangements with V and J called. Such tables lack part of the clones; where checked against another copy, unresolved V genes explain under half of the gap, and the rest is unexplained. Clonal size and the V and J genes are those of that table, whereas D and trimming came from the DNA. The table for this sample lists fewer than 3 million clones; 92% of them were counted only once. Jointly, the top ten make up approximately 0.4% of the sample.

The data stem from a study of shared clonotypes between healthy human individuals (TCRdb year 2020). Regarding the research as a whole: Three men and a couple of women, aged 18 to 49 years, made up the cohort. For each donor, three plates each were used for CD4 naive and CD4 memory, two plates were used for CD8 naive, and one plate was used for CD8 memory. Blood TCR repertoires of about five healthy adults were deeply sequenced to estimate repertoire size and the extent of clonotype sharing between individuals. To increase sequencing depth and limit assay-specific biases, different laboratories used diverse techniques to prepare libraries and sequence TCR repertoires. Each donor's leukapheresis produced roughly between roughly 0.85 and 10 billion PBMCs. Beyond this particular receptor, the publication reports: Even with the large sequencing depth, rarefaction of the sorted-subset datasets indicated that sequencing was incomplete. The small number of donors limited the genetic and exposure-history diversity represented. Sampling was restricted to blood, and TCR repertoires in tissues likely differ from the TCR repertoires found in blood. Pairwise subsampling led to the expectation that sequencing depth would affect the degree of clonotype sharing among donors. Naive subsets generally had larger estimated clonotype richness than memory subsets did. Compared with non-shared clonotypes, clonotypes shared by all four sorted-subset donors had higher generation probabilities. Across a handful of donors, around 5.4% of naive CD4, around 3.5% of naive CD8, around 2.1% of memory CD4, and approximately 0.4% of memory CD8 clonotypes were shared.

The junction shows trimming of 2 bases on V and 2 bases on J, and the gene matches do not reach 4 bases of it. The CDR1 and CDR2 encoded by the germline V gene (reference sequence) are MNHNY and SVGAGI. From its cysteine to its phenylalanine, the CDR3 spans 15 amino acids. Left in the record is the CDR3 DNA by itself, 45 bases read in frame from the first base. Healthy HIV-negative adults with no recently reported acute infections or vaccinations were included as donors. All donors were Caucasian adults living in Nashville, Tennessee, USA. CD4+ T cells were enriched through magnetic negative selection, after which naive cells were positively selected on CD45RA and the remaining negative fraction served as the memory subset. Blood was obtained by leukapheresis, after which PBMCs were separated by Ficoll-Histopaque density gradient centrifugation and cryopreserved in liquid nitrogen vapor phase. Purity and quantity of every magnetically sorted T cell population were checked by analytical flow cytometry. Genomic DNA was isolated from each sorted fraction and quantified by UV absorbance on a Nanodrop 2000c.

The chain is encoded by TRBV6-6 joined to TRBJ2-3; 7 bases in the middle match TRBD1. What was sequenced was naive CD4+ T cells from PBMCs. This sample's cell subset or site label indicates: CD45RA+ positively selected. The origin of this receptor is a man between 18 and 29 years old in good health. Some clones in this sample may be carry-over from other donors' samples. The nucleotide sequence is TGTGCCAGCAGTTACCGGACAGGAGACACAGATACGCAGTATTTT. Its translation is CASSYRTGDTDTQYF.